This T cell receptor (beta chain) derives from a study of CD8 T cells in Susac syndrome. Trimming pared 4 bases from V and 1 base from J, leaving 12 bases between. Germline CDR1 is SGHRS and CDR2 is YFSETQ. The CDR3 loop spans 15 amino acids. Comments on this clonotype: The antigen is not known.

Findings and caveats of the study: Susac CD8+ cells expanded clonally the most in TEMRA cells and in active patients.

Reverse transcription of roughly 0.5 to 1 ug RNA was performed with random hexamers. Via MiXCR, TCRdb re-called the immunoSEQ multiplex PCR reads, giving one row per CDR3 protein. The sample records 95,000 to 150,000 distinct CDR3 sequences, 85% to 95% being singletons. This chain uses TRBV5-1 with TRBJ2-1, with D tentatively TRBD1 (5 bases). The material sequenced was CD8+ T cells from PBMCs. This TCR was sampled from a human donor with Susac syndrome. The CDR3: CASSVDTTSYNEQFF. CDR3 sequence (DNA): TGCGCCAGCAGCGTGGACACCACGTCCTACAATGAGCAGTTCTTC.